Shown below are 21 T cell receptor beta chains from a single sample sequenced in a study of shared clonotypes between healthy human individuals. The repertoire was sequenced with immunoSEQ multiplex PCR; TCRdb's copy has only in-frame clones and lacks some. The repertoire includes about 510,000 clones, 70% to 80% of them detected once, and approximately 13% sits in the top ten. The specimen sequenced was PBMCs. The receptors were gathered from a woman aged 40 to 50 in good health. Some clones in this sample may be carry-over from other donors' samples.

The table lists this clone with a count of one. The J gene is TRBJ2-2, the V gene TRBV6-6, with unresolved D. V lost 7 bases to trimming and J lost 7 bases, with 19 bases between them. The CDR3 consists of 15 residues. CDR1 is MNHNY and CDR2 is SVGAGI in the germline V gene (reference sequence). CDR3 residues: CASTSGPVINGELFF. CDR3 bases: TGTGCCAGCACGTCTGGACCAGTTATAAACGGGGAGCTGTTTTTT.

The gene calls are TRBV27 and TRBJ1-5; D not certain. The CDR3 sequence is 15 residues long. Germline lookup yields CDR1 MNHEY and CDR2 SMNVEV (reference sequence). V was clipped by 6 bases and J by 0 bases, with 12 bases between them. The CDR3 region is CASRPAPYSNQPQHF. The CDR3 DNA reads TGTGCCAGCAGGCCAGCTCCCTATAGCAATCAGCCCCAGCATTTT.

The V and J genes are TRBV28 and TRBJ2-1; 12 bases match TRBD2. From germline, CDR1 is MDHEN and CDR2 SYDVKM. The length of the CDR3 is 15 residues. V lost 4 bases to trimming and J lost 12 bases; unmatched junction nucleotides: 10. CDR3 sequence (DNA): TGTGCCAGCAGTTCCCTAGCGGGAGGGCCCGATCGGCAGTTCTTC. Translated, it gives CASSSLAGGPDRQFF.

The rearrangement links TRBV9 to TRBJ2-2, with D possibly being TRBD2 (6 bases). This CDR3 spans 14 amino acids. CDR1 is SGDLS and CDR2 is YYNGEE in the germline V gene. Trimming cost V 2 bases and J 4 bases, with 9 bases left between them. CDR3 bases: TGTGCCAGCAGCGTGGGACTTATCACCGGGGAGCTGTTTTTT. Its protein is CASSVGLITGELFF.

This clone turned up a few times. The chain employs TRBV7-9 and TRBJ2-1; the D gene is possibly TRBD2 (7 bases). Germline V gives CDR1 SEHNR, CDR2 FQNEAQ (reference sequence). V was cut by 5 bases and J by 3 bases, with 17 bases left in between. This CDR3 has 16 residues. The CDR3 loop reads CASSLRGAGNYNEQFF. CDR3 coding DNA: TGTGCCAGCAGCCTCCGGGGGGCAGGGAACTACAATGAGCAGTTCTTC.

This clone appeared a single time. The genes are TRBV19 and TRBJ2-1; D may be TRBD2 (7 bases). Trimming pared 10 bases from V and 1 base from J, leaving 20 bases between. In germline, CDR1 is LNHDA, CDR2 SQIVND (reference sequence). The CDR3 runs 16 residues. CDR3 residues: CATRRGGYQSYNEQFF. CDR3 sequence (DNA): TGTGCCACCCGGAGGGGGGGCTATCAATCCTACAATGAGCAGTTCTTC.

The genes are TRBV5-6 and TRBJ1-3, with D possibly being TRBD1 (5 bases). Germline CDR1 and CDR2: SGHDT and YYEEEE. The CDR3 length is 14 residues. Trimming stripped 0 bases from V and 4 bases from J, with 8 bases between. The CDR3 sequence is CASSLGQQGNTIYF. The CDR3 region has the DNA TGTGCCAGCAGCTTGGGACAGCAAGGAAACACCATATATTTT.

The J gene is TRBJ1-1, the V gene TRBV18; TRBD1 might be the D (6 bases). Germline assignment: CDR1 KGHSH and CDR2 LQKENI. The V end was cut by 3 bases, the J end by 4 bases, with 18 bases between. The CDR3 is made up of 16 amino acids. Written as DNA, the CDR3 is TGTGCCAGCTCACCCTCCTTCGCAGGGGTTGGCACTGAAGCTTTCTTT. Translation gives CASSPSFAGVGTEAFF.

This clone was observed a single time. The V and J genes are TRBV6-5 and TRBJ2-4; D gene unclear. This CDR3 spans 14 amino acids. V was shortened by 4 bases and J by 6 bases, with 13 bases between the two germline ends. Germline CDR1 and CDR2: MNHEY and SVGAGI. CDR3 sequence: CASSSSKRPNIQYF. The CDR3 bases are TGTGCCAGCAGTTCCAGCAAACGACCAAACATTCAGTACTTC.

The chain uses TRBV6-1 and TRBJ2-5; 7 bases fit TRBD2. Germline V gene sequence: CDR1 MNHNS, CDR2 SASEGT. The J segment lost 7 bases and the V segment lost 4 bases, leaving 9 bases of the junction unmatched. This CDR3 spans 14 amino acids. In DNA, the CDR3 is TGTGCCAGCAGTGGGACTCATTGGGGGGGGACCCAGTACTTC. Translation: CASSGTHWGGTQYF.

The V call is TRBV27, the J call TRBJ2-7; D perhaps matches TRBD2 (5 bases). The V gene lost 0 bases and the J gene lost 6 bases, with 9 bases spanning the gap. The V gene's germline CDR1 is MNHEY and CDR2 SMNVEV (reference sequence). This CDR3 is 13 amino acids long. CDR3 in DNA: TGTGCCAGCAGTTTATCATCTAGCACCGAGCAGTACTTC. Amino acids: CASSLSSSTEQYF.

This clone appeared many times. The chain recombines TRBV19 with TRBJ1-2; 10 bases agree with TRBD1. Germline V gene sequence: CDR1 LNHDA, CDR2 SQIVND (reference sequence). V lost 1 base, J lost 4 bases, and 3 bases stayed unmatched. This CDR3 has 15 amino acids. The CDR3 protein is CASSIATGGTYGYTF. In DNA form, the CDR3 reads TGTGCCAGTAGTATAGCGACAGGGGGCACCTATGGCTACACCTTC.

The V and J genes are TRBV19 and TRBJ2-1; 11 bases match TRBD2. With V trimmed by 0 bases and J by 9 bases, 4 bases remained unmatched. The V gene's germline CDR1 is LNHDA and CDR2 SQIVND (reference sequence). CDR3 length equals 15 residues. The CDR3 loop is CASSIELAGALEQFF. In nucleotides, the CDR3 is TGTGCCAGTAGTATAGAACTAGCGGGAGCGCTTGAGCAGTTCTTC.

The V gene is TRBV18, the J gene TRBJ2-1; D unclear. Trimming shortened V by 3 bases and J by 4 bases, and 7 bases separated the two germline ends. CDR1 KGHSH and CDR2 LQKENI come from the germline V gene. The CDR3 loop spans 13 amino acids. The CDR3 loop reads CASSPSDYNEQFF. CDR3 sequence (DNA): TGTGCCAGCTCACCGTCGGATTACAATGAGCAGTTCTTC.

The chain is built from TRBV5-4 and TRBJ2-5; D unclear. The V end was cut by 7 bases, the J end by 0 bases, with 7 bases between. The germline gives CDR1 SGHNT, CDR2 YYREEE (reference sequence). This CDR3 has 12 amino acids. CDR3 in DNA: TGTGCCAGCTCGAACTACCAAGAGACCCAGTACTTC. Its translation: CASSNYQETQYF.

The CDR3 protein is CASSPLIYEQYF. The CDR3 coding sequence is TGTGCCAGCAGCCCCCTGATCTACGAGCAGTACTTC. This chain uses TRBV7-9 with TRBJ2-7; D uncertain. In germline, CDR1 is SEHNR, CDR2 FQNEAQ (reference sequence). The length of the CDR3 is 12 residues. V was clipped by 5 bases and J by 3 bases, with 8 bases between them.

This clone occurred a few times. The genes are TRBV7-3 and TRBJ1-1; possibly TRBD1 for D (5 bases). CDR1 is SGHTA, CDR2 FQGTGA, per germline. The V end lost 5 bases, the J end lost 4 bases, and 14 bases lay between the germline ends. This CDR3 has 14 amino acids. As DNA, the CDR3 is TGTGCCAGCAGCAAAGGGACGGCCTCCACTGAAGCTTTCTTT. This encodes CASSKGTASTEAFF.

J is TRBJ2-5 and V is TRBV5-5; 11 bases map to TRBD2. CDR3 length equals 14 residues. CDR1 SGHKS and CDR2 YYEKEE come from the germline V gene (reference sequence). The V and J ends lost 2 bases and 4 bases, in that order; junction bases with no gene match: 1. CDR3 in DNA: TGTGCCAGCAGCTTTCTAGCGGGAGGAGAGACCCAGTACTTC. Residues: CASSFLAGGETQYF.

This clone has just a few counts. The rearrangement uses TRBV7-3 and TRBJ2-3, with D uncertain. Germline-derived CDR1 and CDR2 are SGHTA and FQGTGA. CDR3 length: 14 amino acids. V gave up 2 bases and J gave up 2 bases, with 8 bases separating them. CDR3 sequence reads: CASSLGPSTDTQYF. The CDR3 DNA is TGTGCCAGCAGCTTAGGCCCCTCCACAGATACGCAGTATTTT.

This clone was recorded a few times. The rearrangement uses TRBV28 and TRBJ1-1; 11 positions match TRBD1. V gave up 7 bases and J gave up 5 bases; unmatched junction bases: 15. Per the germline V gene, CDR1 is MDHEN and CDR2 is SYDVKM. The CDR3 covers 17 residues. The CDR3, as DNA: TGTGCCAGCAACATAATCGTTACCGGGACAGGGGGAACTGAAGCTTTCTTT. Translation gives CASNIIVTGTGGTEAFF.

The rearrangement links TRBV21-1 to TRBJ1-5. TRBV21-1 is annotated as a pseudogene. The CDR3 spans 18 residues. For the CDR3, the DNA is TGTGCCAGCAGCAAAGGTAGAGGGGGGAACTATAGCAATCAGCCCCAGCATTTT. Its translation is CASSKGRGGNYSNQPQHF.